Given below is one T cell receptor (beta chain) in context. Specified time point: newly diagnosed GD, antithyroid drugs for less than 3 months. PBMC-extracted RNA yielded the TCR library. This entry is derived from a study of regulatory T cells in long-lasting Graves disease. CDR3 length equals 12 residues. Trimming took off 5 bases at V and 8 bases at J, with 10 bases between the two ends. Germline CDR1 is SEHNR and CDR2 is FQNEAQ (reference sequence). TCR beta libraries were built with iRepertoire HTBI primers and Arm-PCR of CDR3 regions. TCRdb recomputed calls from the multiplex PCR reads with MiXCR, one row per CDR3 protein. The sample carries 600,000 to 650,000 distinct CDR3 sequences, around 15% recorded once. Another study also made use of these data, one on T cells in Graves' hyperthyroidism and ophthalmopathy.

J is TRBJ2-1 and V is TRBV7-9; perhaps D is TRBD1 or TRBD2 (5 bases each). Sequenced here: peripheral blood mononuclear cells (PBMCs), sampled at new diagnosis, from a patient treated with antithyroid drugs. The source of this sequence is a woman aged 25 to 39 with Graves disease. The CDR3 region is CASSPGRDEQFF. The CDR3 DNA is TGTGCCAGCAGCCCGGGGCGGGATGAGCAGTTCTTC.